These 5 T cell receptor beta chains came from one sample sequenced in a study of T cells in localized non-small cell lung cancer. TCRdb's table, derived via immunoSEQ multiplex PCR, lists solely in-frame clones and lacks some. Among roughly 89,000 clones listed, roughly 88% were seen once. This material consisted of PBMCs, taken before any cancer treatment. The origin of the receptors is a woman aged 35 to 70 with stage II squamous cell lung carcinoma.

This sequence joins TRBV19 and TRBJ2-5; the match to TRBD2 covers 10 bases. CDR1 LNHDA and CDR2 SQIVND come from the germline V gene (reference sequence). This CDR3 has 16 amino acids. The V and J ends lost 4 bases and 4 bases, in that order; junction bases with no gene match: 9. In DNA form, the CDR3 reads TGTGCCAGTAGTACCAGAAGCGGGGGGGCCGCAGAGACCCAGTACTTC. This translates into CASSTRSGGAAETQYF.

The chain links TRBV11-2 to TRBJ2-7; perhaps TRBD1 as D (5 bases). Germline V CDR1 and CDR2: SGHAT, FQNNGV. The V end was cut by 0 bases, the J end by 2 bases, with 8 bases between. This CDR3 region has 14 residues. CDR3 in amino acids: CASSLDAGTYEQYF. CDR3 bases: TGTGCCAGCAGCTTAGACGCAGGGACCTACGAGCAGTACTTC.

The table lists this clone with a few counts. The chain has TRBV2 and TRBJ2-2; D remains ambiguous. The CDR3 runs to 13 residues. Germline CDR1 SNHLY, CDR2 FYNNEI. V gave up 5 bases and J gave up 2 bases, with 6 bases separating them. CDR3 bases: TGTGCCAGCAGTTCCGTCAACACCGGGGAGCTGTTTTTT. It encodes CASSSVNTGELFF. The full variable domain, in which reference TRBV2 and TRBJ2-2 provide the parts outside the CDR3, is EPEVTQTPSHQVTQMGQEVILRCVPISNHLYFYWYRQILGQKVEFLVSFYNNEISEKSEIFDDQFSVERPDGSNFTLKIRSTKLEDSAMYFCASSSVNTGELFFGEGSRLTVL.

The gene calls are TRBV5-6 and TRBJ2-6; the D gene is possibly TRBD1 (5 bases). Germline V gene lookup returns CDR1 SGHDT and CDR2 YYEEEE. This CDR3 contains 17 residues. Trimming stripped 4 bases from V and 0 bases from J, with 14 bases between. CDR3 DNA: TGTGCCAGCAGCCCTACTGACAGACCCTCTGGGGCCAACGTCCTGACTTTC. Translated: CASSPTDRPSGANVLTF.

A single count supports this clone. The chain couples TRBV29-1 to TRBJ1-1; D perhaps matches TRBD1 (6 bases). V lost 2 bases to trimming and J lost 4 bases, with 20 bases between them. Germline CDR1 SQVTM, CDR2 ANQGSEA. This CDR3 region has 16 residues. This chain's CDR3 is CSVEYPKGPRGTEAFF. CDR3 nucleotide sequence: TGCAGCGTTGAATACCCAAAGGGGCCCAGGGGCACTGAAGCTTTCTTT.